Sequencing of this T cell receptor beta chain was carried out in a study of blood T cell repertoires in COVID-19. In the study overall: From the United States, Italy and Spain came samples of acute and convalescent COVID-19.

V lost 0 bases, J lost 9 bases, and 9 bases lay in between. This CDR3 spans 13 amino acids. Germline loops: CDR1 MGHRA, CDR2 YSYEKL. In the original workflow: For nucleated cells, counts were estimated from reference gene primer amplification. The protocol was immunoSEQ multiplex PCR, while the TCRdb copy is restricted to in-frame clones and leaves out a portion. V and J calls and clone size are given by that table; D and trimming were obtained from the DNA. The data show 190,000 or so clones, with 80% to 85% seen just once and 6% to 8% held by the top ten. The chain couples TRBV4-1 to TRBJ1-5, with D unclear. The source of this sequence is a man aged 35-49 years who had recovered from COVID-19. What was sequenced was PBMCs or T cells enriched from blood (not recorded which). As DNA, the CDR3 is TGCGCCAGCAGCCAAGAAATACGGGGGCCCCAGCATTTT. Its translation is CASSQEIRGPQHF.